This T cell receptor beta chain was documented in a study of blood T cell repertoires in COVID-19. In the source study's methods: Quantification of nucleated cells was approximated via reference gene primer amplification. Profiling relied on immunoSEQ multiplex PCR, and the TCRdb table lists in-frame clones only, not all of them. For V, J and clone size, that table is used; D and trimming come from the DNA. The sample has about 23,000 clones; under 95% are singletons. The TCR sequence derives from a woman aged 45-65 years with active COVID-19. The sample consisted of peripheral blood.

The CDR3 sequence is CASSISVRVANTEAFF. In nucleotides, the CDR3 is TGTGCCAGTAGTATTTCGGTGCGTGTCGCGAACACTGAAGCTTTCTTT. V usage is TRBV19 and J usage is TRBJ1-1; D unresolved. Per the germline V gene, CDR1 is LNHDA and CDR2 is SQIVND (reference sequence). With 3 bases removed from V and 1 base from J, the gap between germline ends came to 15 bases. This CDR3 contains 16 residues.